Listed below are T cell receptor beta chains from one sample, sequenced in a study of blood T cell repertoires in COVID-19. Profiling relied on immunoSEQ multiplex PCR, and the TCRdb table lists in-frame clones only, not all of them. The table has 200,000 to 250,000 clones, around 84% seen once. The sample taken for sequencing was PBMCs or T cells enriched from blood (not recorded which). The receptors derive from a young man with acute COVID-19. The CDR3 runs from the conserved cysteine through the conserved F or W. Fields, in order: clone size, J gene, D gene, V gene, CDR3 protein, CDR3 DNA. A D gene is named only where the DNA matches it firmly. Not every row has a clone size; where given, it reads once, few, many or a size class.

clone size: -
J gene: TRBJ1-1
D gene: -
V gene: TRBV18
CDR3 protein: CASSVRDMNTEAFF
CDR3 DNA: TGTGCCAGCTCAGTTAGAGACATGAACACTGAAGCTTTCTTT

clone size: -
J gene: TRBJ2-3
D gene: TRBD1
V gene: TRBV7-9
CDR3 protein: CASSHGQGRTDTQYF
CDR3 DNA: TGTGCCAGCAGCCACGGACAGGGGCGCACAGATACGCAGTATTTT

clone size: once
J gene: TRBJ1-3
D gene: -
V gene: TRBV28
CDR3 protein: CASSLMSISGNTIYF
CDR3 DNA: TGTGCCAGCAGTTTAATGAGTATTTCTGGAAACACCATATATTTT

clone size: -
J gene: TRBJ1-6
D gene: -
V gene: TRBV4-1
CDR3 protein: CASSTIQGADSPLHF
CDR3 DNA: TGCGCCAGCAGCACTATACAGGGAGCAGATTCACCCCTCCACTTT

clone size: -
J gene: TRBJ1-1
D gene: TRBD1
V gene: TRBV5-3
CDR3 protein: CARSLKTGTGYSKGLNTEAFF
CDR3 DNA: TGTGCCAGAAGCTTGAAAACCGGGACAGGGTATAGCAAGGGCCTGAACACTGAAGCTTTCTTT

clone size: -
J gene: TRBJ2-1
D gene: TRBD2
V gene: TRBV12-3/TRBV12-4
CDR3 protein: CASEAGGTHEQFF
CDR3 DNA: TGTGCCAGCGAGGCGGGGGGGACCCATGAGCAGTTCTTC

clone size: many
J gene: TRBJ2-1
D gene: TRBD2
V gene: TRBV28
CDR3 protein: CASRPLAGAYNEQFF
CDR3 DNA: TGTGCCAGCAGACCCCTAGCGGGGGCCTACAATGAGCAGTTCTTC

clone size: once
J gene: TRBJ2-7
D gene: -
V gene: TRBV4-2
CDR3 protein: CASSQDSYEQYF
CDR3 DNA: TGTGCCAGCAGTCAGGACAGCTACGAGCAGTACTTC

clone size: -
J gene: TRBJ1-2
D gene: TRBD1
V gene: TRBV28
CDR3 protein: CASSFSQGERYTF
CDR3 DNA: TGTGCCAGCAGTTTCAGTCAGGGGGAGCGCTACACCTTC

clone size: -
J gene: TRBJ2-7
D gene: -
V gene: TRBV7-2
CDR3 protein: CASSLRRIYEQYF
CDR3 DNA: TGTGCCAGCAGCTTAAGGCGGATCTACGAGCAGTACTTC

clone size: -
J gene: TRBJ2-1
D gene: TRBD2
V gene: TRBV28
CDR3 protein: CASREGTSGYNEQFF
CDR3 DNA: TGTGCCAGCAGGGAGGGGACTAGCGGTTACAATGAGCAGTTCTTC

clone size: -
J gene: TRBJ1-4
D gene: -
V gene: TRBV5-1
CDR3 protein: CASSPSNEKLFF
CDR3 DNA: TGCGCCAGCAGCCCCTCTAATGAAAAACTGTTTTTT

clone size: -
J gene: TRBJ2-7
D gene: TRBD2
V gene: TRBV2
CDR3 protein: CASSPGGTYEQYF
CDR3 DNA: TGTGCCAGCAGCCCGGGGGGGACCTACGAGCAGTACTTC

clone size: -
J gene: TRBJ2-3
D gene: TRBD1
V gene: TRBV12-3/TRBV12-4
CDR3 protein: CASRGQGDTQYF
CDR3 DNA: TGTGCCTCTAGGGGGCAGGGAGATACGCAGTATTTT

clone size: -
J gene: TRBJ2-3
D gene: -
V gene: TRBV6-1
CDR3 protein: CASSEQDTQYF
CDR3 DNA: TGTGCCAGCAGTGAGCAGGATACGCAGTATTTT

clone size: once
J gene: TRBJ1-1
D gene: TRBD1
V gene: TRBV7-6
CDR3 protein: CASSPETGTGRGREAFF
CDR3 DNA: TGTGCCAGCAGCCCTGAGACTGGGACAGGTCGTGGAAGAGAAGCTTTCTTT

clone size: once
J gene: TRBJ1-2
D gene: TRBD1
V gene: TRBV4-1
CDR3 protein: CASSQGRQGVNYGYTF
CDR3 DNA: TGCGCCAGCAGCCAAGGAAGACAGGGAGTAAACTATGGCTACACCTTC

clone size: -
J gene: TRBJ1-2
D gene: -
V gene: TRBV18
CDR3 protein: CASSPQESNYGYTF
CDR3 DNA: TGTGCCAGCTCACCACAGGAGTCTAACTATGGCTACACCTTC

clone size: -
J gene: TRBJ2-1
D gene: -
V gene: TRBV27
CDR3 protein: CASTRGGHEQFF
CDR3 DNA: TGTGCCAGCACGCGGGGTGGACATGAGCAGTTCTTC

clone size: -
J gene: TRBJ1-1
D gene: TRBD1
V gene: TRBV5-1
CDR3 protein: CASSLPGGGNTEAFF
CDR3 DNA: TGCGCCAGCAGCTTGCCAGGGGGCGGAAACACTGAAGCTTTCTTT

clone size: -
J gene: TRBJ2-1
D gene: -
V gene: TRBV10-3
CDR3 protein: CAISEYGGSYNEQFF
CDR3 DNA: TGTGCCATCAGTGAGTACGGGGGCTCCTACAATGAGCAGTTCTTC

clone size: -
J gene: TRBJ2-4
D gene: TRBD1
V gene: TRBV5-1
CDR3 protein: CASSLGQEVAKNIQYF
CDR3 DNA: TGCGCCAGCAGCTTAGGACAGGAGGTAGCCAAAAACATTCAGTACTTC

clone size: -
J gene: TRBJ1-5
D gene: -
V gene: TRBV18
CDR3 protein: CASSPQRDQPQHF
CDR3 DNA: TGTGCCAGCTCACCACAGCGGGATCAGCCCCAGCATTTT